What follows are 2 T cell receptor beta chains derived from one specimen sequenced in a study of identical twins. TCRdb called the 5' RACE reads again in MiXCR, with one record for every CDR3 protein. The sample carries about 520,000 distinct CDR3 sequences, under 25% recorded once. These same data were also listed under a study on T cells expressing NK-cell markers.

The sequenced material came from CD4+ T cells sorted from blood. The receptors shown here come from a woman between 18 and 29 years old in good health.

This clonotype was observed a handful of times. This chain uses TRBV5-1 with TRBJ2-7, with 14 nucleotides matching TRBD2. Unmatched junction bases numbered 9, after V lost 0 bases and J lost 4 bases. The length of the CDR3 is 18 residues. Germline V gene sequence: CDR1 SGHRS, CDR2 YFSETQ. CDR3 in DNA: TGCGCCAGCAGCTTGGGACTAGCGGGAGGGCCAATGCGTTACGAGCAGTACTTC. It codes for CASSLGLAGGPMRYEQYF.

This clonotype has ten or more counts. This chain links TRBV28 with TRBJ2-7, with D unclear. This CDR3 has 12 amino acids. V shed 6 bases and J shed 6 bases, with 12 bases lying between them. CDR1 is MDHEN, CDR2 SYDVKM, per germline. CDR3 loop: CASSRLVGEQYF. Here the CDR3 DNA reads TGTGCCAGCAGCCGCCTCGTTGGCGAGCAGTACTTC.